Following are 3 T cell receptor beta chains from one sample sequenced in a study of CD8 T cells in ankylosing spondylitis. TCRdb used MiXCR to reprocess the 5' RACE reads, holding one entry per CDR3 protein. The sample has about 130,000 distinct CDR3 sequences, 6.5% to 9% seen once. The specimen was blood, either unsorted or a sorted T cell fraction (not recorded which). The receptor set was obtained from a male donor with ankylosing spondylitis or in good health (not recorded which).

This clonotype was seen repeatedly, ten times or more. The rearrangement uses TRBV2 and TRBJ2-2; D is perhaps TRBD1 or TRBD2 (5 bases each). Trimming left V 3 bases short and J 4 bases short, with 15 bases between. The length of the CDR3 is 16 residues. Germline lookup yields CDR1 SNHLY and CDR2 FYNNEI. The CDR3 loop is CASSDGGKRGTGELFF. DNA for the CDR3: TGTGCCAGCAGTGATGGTGGAAAGAGGGGCACCGGGGAGCTGTTTTTT.

This clonotype was recorded many times. This chain links TRBV3-1 with TRBJ2-5; 9 nucleotides agree with TRBD2. The CDR3 is 15 residues long. V lost 5 bases, J lost 2 bases, and 6 bases stayed unmatched. Germline V gene lookup returns CDR1 LGHDT and CDR2 YNNKEL (reference sequence). The chain's CDR3 is CASSKGLAGQETQYF. DNA for the CDR3: TGTGCCAGCAGCAAGGGGCTAGCGGGGCAAGAGACCCAGTACTTC.

The table lists this clonotype with many counts. The chain recombines TRBV20-1 with TRBJ2-7, with TRBD1 identical over 7 bases. From germline, CDR1 is DFQATT and CDR2 SNEGSKA (reference sequence). Losses at the gene ends were 3 bases for V and 2 bases for J; bases not matched to a gene: 1. The CDR3 extends over 12 amino acids. The DNA for the CDR3 is TGCAGTGCTAGGGGGACAGCCTACGAGCAGTACTTC. Protein: CSARGTAYEQYF.